One and the same sample provided the 10 T cell receptor beta chains below, sequenced in a study of blood T cell repertoires in COVID-19. Sequencing was performed with immunoSEQ multiplex PCR; in TCRdb, only in-frame clones are kept and a portion is missing. The table shows roughly 64,000 clones, with about nine tenths occurring only once. The specimen was peripheral blood. The receptors stem from a man in his fifties or sixties with active COVID-19.

This sequence joins TRBV7-6 and TRBJ2-3; 10 positions match TRBD2. The CDR3 runs 16 residues. CDR1 is SGHVS, CDR2 FNYEAQ, per germline. The V segment lost 5 bases and the J segment 2 bases; nucleotides outside the gene matches: 7. DNA of the CDR3: TGTGCCAGCAGCCAGGCTAGCGGGAGACCCACAGATACGCAGTATTTT. It yields the protein CASSQASGRPTDTQYF.

The rearrangement joins TRBV10-2 to TRBJ1-5; 8 positions agree with TRBD1. Germline lookup yields CDR1 WSHSY and CDR2 SAAADI. The CDR3 is 14 residues long. The V and J ends lost 2 bases and 7 bases, in that order; junction bases with no gene match: 4. CDR3 coding DNA: TGCGCCAGCAGTGAGGGACAGGGAATGCAGCCCCAGCATTTT. Its protein product is CASSEGQGMQPQHF.

This clone came up a few times. This chain links TRBV6-5 with TRBJ2-1; 7 bases are a match to TRBD1. The germline V gene encodes CDR1 MNHEY and CDR2 SVGAGI. The CDR3 is 14 residues long. V shed 8 bases and J 5 bases; nucleotides not matched to a gene: 9. The DNA for the CDR3 is TGTGCCAGCCAACTCAGGGGGTACCACAATGAGCAGTTCTTC. Encoded protein: CASQLRGYHNEQFF.

The chain couples TRBV4-3 to TRBJ1-4; D uncertain. The CDR3 has 15 amino acids. Germline V gene data show CDR1 as LGHNA and CDR2 as YSLEER. The germline V and J ends were trimmed by 0 bases and 9 bases, with 14 bases remaining between them. CDR3 coding DNA: TGCGCCAGCAGCCAAGAGGTCACCGGGAGGAAAAAACTGTTTTTT. Its protein product is CASSQEVTGRKKLFF.

The rearrangement uses TRBV2 and TRBJ2-3; 13 positions match TRBD2. With V trimmed by 3 bases and J by 6 bases, 3 bases remained unmatched. This CDR3 spans 15 amino acids. Per the germline V gene, CDR1 is SNHLY and CDR2 is FYNNEI. The CDR3 loop reads CASSDRGLAGDTQYF. The CDR3 DNA follows: TGTGCCAGCAGTGATCGGGGACTAGCGGGGGATACGCAGTATTTT.

This sequence joins TRBV5-6 and TRBJ1-4; TRBD1 aligns across 7 bases. The germline CDR1 and CDR2 sequences are SGHDT and YYEEEE. CDR3 length equals 19 residues. The V segment lost 4 bases and the J segment 1 base; nucleotides outside the gene matches: 16. The chain's CDR3 is CASSPPPGQPLGTNEKLFF. The CDR3, as DNA: TGTGCCAGCAGCCCGCCTCCGGGACAGCCGCTTGGAACTAATGAAAAACTGTTTTTT.

This chain links TRBV14 with TRBJ1-3, with no clear D. The germline V and J ends were trimmed by 1 base and 2 bases, with 9 bases remaining between them. This CDR3 has 15 amino acids. Germline CDR1 SGHDN, CDR2 FVKESK. This chain's CDR3 is CASSQVVRTGNTIYF. The CDR3 DNA reads as TGTGCCAGCAGCCAAGTGGTCAGGACTGGAAACACCATATATTTT. Complete variable domain (other parts from reference TRBV14 and TRBJ1-3): EAGVTQFPSHSVIEKGQTVTLRCDPISGHDNLYWYRRVMGKEIKFLLHFVKESKQDESGMPNNRFLAERTGGTYSTLKVQPAELEDSGVYFCASSQVVRTGNTIYFGEGSWLTVV.

The V gene is TRBV25-1, the J gene TRBJ1-1; D is uncertain. The CDR3 has 14 amino acids. Per the germline V gene, CDR1 is MGHDK and CDR2 is SYGVNS. V was trimmed by 3 bases and J by 4 bases, leaving 12 bases between them. CDR3 coding DNA: TGTGCCAGCAGTGAGTCATCGGAGACCACTGAAGCTTTCTTT. Translated, it gives CASSESSETTEAFF.

This clone was detected only a few times. The chain couples TRBV20-1 to TRBJ1-5; 7 bases align to TRBD1. Trimming took 3 bases from V and 3 from J; bases not matched to a gene: 11. Germline-derived CDR1 and CDR2 are DFQATT and SNEGSKA (reference sequence). The CDR3 is made up of 16 amino acids. The CDR3 nucleotides read TGCAGTGCTAGTCAGAGGGGGCGGGTAATCAATCAGCCCCAGCATTTT. Translated: CSASQRGRVINQPQHF.

V usage is TRBV3-1 (or the pseudogene TRBV3-2) and J usage is TRBJ2-1; 7 bases align to TRBD1. The ends lost 1 base at V and 4 bases at J; junction bases unmatched: 4. The CDR3 loop spans 15 amino acids. CDR1 LGHDT and CDR2 YNNKEL come from the germline V gene (reference sequence). CDR3 sequence: CASSQATGTYNEQFF. In DNA, the CDR3 is TGTGCCAGCAGCCAAGCGACAGGGACGTACAATGAGCAGTTCTTC.